The entry below describes one T cell receptor beta chain. This record belongs to a study of control samples from healthy donors and cancer patients. V shed 1 base and J shed 6 bases, with 13 bases lying between them. Germline loops: CDR1 SGHTA, CDR2 FQGNSA. CDR3 length equals 15 residues. Repertoires were generated with immunoSEQ multiplex PCR, while TCRdb's copy carries only in-frame clones and drops some. The sample contains just over 150,000 clones, around 96% of which appear only once. The TCR was taken from a woman in her thirties or forties in good health. Sequencing was done on a sample of blood. The gene calls are TRBV7-2 and TRBJ1-5, with D unclear. In DNA, the CDR3 is TGTGCCAGCAGCTTAGATGGGGAGCTCGCTCAGCCCCAGCATTTT. This codes for CASSLDGELAQPQHF.